This TCR beta chain was captured by sequencing in a study of T cells after posttransplantation cyclophosphamide. Trimming pared 1 base from V and 3 bases from J, leaving 22 bases between. The CDR3 has 18 amino acids. CDR1 and CDR2 from the germline V gene are MGHRA and YSYEKL. On this clone: What it binds is unknown.

Assay: immunoSEQ multiplex PCR; the TCRdb copy retains only in-frame clones and omits some. The data hold 19,000 or so clones, with 80% to 90% observed a single time. Findings and caveats of the study: TRB overlap between skin or GI tissue T cells and blood was limited.

Sampled 1 year posttransplant, controls received myeloablative marrow transplants, methotrexate and a calcineurin inhibitor. This sample comprised PBMCs, obtained about 400 days after allogeneic stem cell transplant with calcineurin inhibitor and methotrexate. V usage is TRBV4-1 and J usage is TRBJ2-7; a possible D gene is TRBD2 (6 bases). The clonotype was recovered from a female patient aged 25-39 years who received an allogeneic stem cell transplant from an unrelated donor, was CMV-positive, and had acute and chronic GVHD. Some T cells may have come from the graft donor. CDR3 in DNA: TGCGCCAGCAGCCAAGCCCTCGGGGTAGCGGAGGGAAACTACGAGCAGTACTTC. Its translation: CASSQALGVAEGNYEQYF.